This entry lists 13 T cell receptor beta chains sequenced from one sample in a study of T cells after yellow fever vaccination. One entry per CDR3 protein results from TCRdb running MiXCR on the 5' RACE reads. Of hundreds of thousands of distinct CDR3 sequences in the sample, over 15% are singletons; the top ten hold 18%. Material: PBMCs, obtained before the yellow fever booster vaccination. The source of these receptors is a young man who received the YFV17D yellow fever vaccine.

The rearrangement joins TRBV7-6 to TRBJ1-4, with D perhaps matching TRBD1 (6 bases). CDR1 SGHVS and CDR2 FNYEAQ come from the germline V gene. This CDR3 is 16 amino acids long. Trimming left V 6 bases short and J 8 bases short, with 22 bases between. The CDR3 DNA sequence: TGTGCCAGCAGTACCGGCACAGGGCCGAGGAGGGAAAAACTGTTTTTT. Its translation: CASSTGTGPRREKLFF.

V usage is TRBV20-1 and J usage is TRBJ2-3; D may correspond to TRBD1 or TRBD2 (6 bases each). Trimming cost V 6 bases and J 7 bases, with 20 bases left between them. The CDR3 spans 14 residues. Germline V gene sequence: CDR1 DFQATT, CDR2 SNEGSKA (reference sequence). CDR3 in DNA: TGCAGTGCCAGGGGAGGAGGCCGCGGTAATACGCAGTATTTT. Translation gives CSARGGGRGNTQYF.

This clonotype appeared a few times. The CDR3 DNA reads TGTGCCAGCAGCGTAGATAGTCGGGCGGTGGGACAGGGGGGACAGCCCCAGCATTTT. This translates into CASSVDSRAVGQGGQPQHF. The rearrangement links TRBV9 to TRBJ1-5; 11 nucleotides match TRBD1. This CDR3 comprises 19 residues. CDR1 and CDR2 (germline): SGDLS, YYNGEE. J gave up 7 bases and V 0 bases, and 15 bases lay outside the gene matches. The variable domain in full, with the rest retrieved from reference TRBV9 and TRBJ1-5, is DSGVTQTPKHLITATGQRVTLRCSPRSGDLSVYWYQQSLDQGLQFLIQYYNGEERAKGNILERFSAQQFPDLHSELNLSSLELGDSALYFCASSVDSRAVGQGGQPQHFGDGTRLSIL.

This clonotype was seen a few times. The chain employs TRBV7-2 and TRBJ2-2; D unresolved. The CDR3 extends over 14 amino acids. Trimming took 1 base from V and 5 from J, leaving 8 bases between them. From germline, CDR1 is SGHTA and CDR2 FQGNSA. CDR3: CASSLVLVTGELFF. The CDR3 coding sequence is TGTGCCAGCAGCTTAGTTTTGGTAACCGGGGAGCTGTTTTTT.

This chain uses TRBV5-1 with TRBJ2-6; maybe TRBD2 (5 bases). Germline loops: CDR1 SGHRS, CDR2 YFSETQ. Between the trimmed V and J ends, which lost 4 bases and 0 bases, there was a span of 14 bases. The CDR3 has 17 residues. CDR3 sequence (DNA): TGCGCCAGCAGCCGCGGGTCAGGCATCTCTGGGGCCAACGTCCTGACTTTC. Residues: CASSRGSGISGANVLTF.

This clonotype has more than one count but fewer than ten. The V and J genes are TRBV6-1 and TRBJ2-5; D is possibly TRBD1 (6 bases). This CDR3 region has 14 residues. CDR1 MNHNS and CDR2 SASEGT come from the germline V gene. V lost 5 bases to trimming and J lost 5 bases, with 15 bases between them. Here the CDR3 reads CASSRDTSGETQYF. DNA of the CDR3: TGTGCCAGCAGTCGGGACACATCGGGGGAGACCCAGTACTTC.

On this clonotype: This may arise from a read error, as a much more abundant clone is one base away. This chain uses TRBV2 with TRBJ2-2, with TRBD2 identical over 15 bases. The CDR3 covers 18 residues. V shed 3 bases, J shed 4 bases, and the junction held 6 bases outside the gene matches. Per germline, CDR1 SNHLY and CDR2 FYNNEI. The CDR3 DNA reads as TGTGCCAGCAGTGACATCGGACTAGCGGGGGGGCCCACCGGGGAGCTGTTTTTT. It yields the protein CASSDIGLAGGPTGELFF.

The chain joins TRBV6-2 or TRBV6-3 to TRBJ2-1; 10 nucleotides line up with TRBD2. The germline CDR1 and CDR2 sequences are MNHEY and SVGEGT. V lost 0 bases, J lost 12 bases, and 11 bases stayed unmatched. The CDR3 is 16 residues long. The CDR3 DNA follows: TGTGCCAGCAGTTACTCAAGGGGTAGCGGGAGGCAGGGGCAGTTCTTC. Protein product: CASSYSRGSGRQGQFF.

This chain uses TRBV7-9 with TRBJ2-6, with D unclear. Germline V CDR1 and CDR2: SEHNR, FQNEAQ (reference sequence). The V and J ends lost 6 bases and 0 bases respectively, with 15 bases between them. The CDR3 sequence is 17 residues long. The CDR3: CASRNLVSYSGANVLTF. CDR3 coding DNA: TGTGCCAGCAGAAACCTGGTCAGCTACTCTGGGGCCAACGTCCTGACTTTC. The variable domain in full, completed from reference TRBV7-9 and TRBJ2-6, reads DTGVSQNPRHKITKRGQNVTFRCDPISEHNRLYWYRQTLGQGPEFLTYFQNEAQLEKSRLLSDRFSAERPKGSFSTLEIQRTEQGDSAMYLCASRNLVSYSGANVLTFGAGSRLTVL.

This clonotype was counted only a few times. This rearrangement joins TRBV5-1 to TRBJ2-7; D not resolved. The CDR3 loop spans 14 amino acids. V was clipped by 2 bases and J by 3 bases, with 12 bases between them. The germline gives CDR1 SGHRS, CDR2 YFSETQ. The CDR3 region is CASSLMTGDYEQYV. The CDR3 DNA sequence: TGCGCCAGCAGCTTAATGACCGGCGACTACGAGCAGTACGTC.

This clonotype showed up just a few times. The chain has TRBV7-9 and TRBJ2-2, with 8 bases identical to TRBD1. The CDR3 spans 16 residues. The ends lost 2 bases at V and 1 base at J; junction bases unmatched: 3. Germline CDR1 reads SEHNR; CDR2 reads FQNEAQ (reference sequence). CDR3 protein: CASSLPGTGNTGELFF. The CDR3 nucleotides are TGTGCCAGCAGCTTACCCGGGACAGGGAACACCGGGGAGCTGTTTTTT.

In DNA, the CDR3 is TGTGCCAGCAGCGTACGACTAGCGGACGTACCAGCAGATACGCAGTATTTT. It translates to CASSVRLADVPADTQYF. The chain couples TRBV13 to TRBJ2-3, with 9 bases matching TRBD2. J gave up 4 bases and V 5 bases, and 13 bases lay outside the gene matches. The CDR3 is 17 amino acids. The germline gives CDR1 PRHDT, CDR2 FYEKMQ (reference sequence).

This clonotype showed up just a few times. J is TRBJ1-1 and V is TRBV7-9; tentative D call: TRBD1 (5 bases). The CDR3 contains 14 residues. V shed 2 bases and J shed 4 bases, with 11 bases lying between them. Germline values: CDR1 SEHNR, CDR2 FQNEAQ (reference sequence). The chain's CDR3 is CASSLYRGVTEAFF. In nucleotides, the CDR3 is TGTGCCAGCAGCTTATATAGGGGTGTCACTGAAGCTTTCTTT.